This T cell receptor (beta chain) was profiled in a study of blood T cell repertoires in COVID-19 (dated by TCRdb to 2020 to 2021). About the study as a whole: Samples covering the acute and convalescent phases of COVID-19 were provided by collaborators in the United States, Italy and Spain. The sample metadata nearly always contained a de-identified subject ID, COVID-19 status, age in years and sex. Samples came from the ongoing ImmuneRACE study (first 160 participants) plus 1,254 subjects from 6 global collaborators. The prospective study material was composed of cDNA or gDNA derived from T cells, B-cell-depleted T cells, or PBMCs. The dataset comprised deeply sampled blood TCRbeta repertoires from subjects exposed to, actively infected with, or recovered from COVID-19. The repertoires were released in a freely available public database meant as a resource for research on the immune response to SARS-CoV-2. Where available, HLA class I and class II types were taken from metadata supplied by the sample provider and were not determined by assay-based typing.

As to this clone: Its antigen is still unknown. Base qualities were left out, and no much larger clone turns up one base away.

In the prospective study, participants were about 18 to 90 years old, resided in around 25 geographic areas of the United States, and were enrolled through a virtual design. In the prospective study, participants were assigned to cohorts based on the clinical history participants reported in a screening survey and a study questionnaire. For ImmuneRACE Cohort 3, a participant was defined as recovered based on two consecutive negative NP/OP PCR tests, clearance by a healthcare professional, or resolution of symptoms. In the prospective study, mobile phlebotomists collected whole blood, serum and a nasopharyngeal or oropharyngeal swab from each participant. Prospective study participants could optionally give additional blood draws and questionnaires over a roughly 2-month period. Blood samples from the prospective study were shipped frozen or at room temperature prior to DNA extraction. The immunoSEQ Assay, a bias-controlled multiplex PCR, was used to amplify TCRbeta CDR3 regions from genomic DNA. The authors processed their data as follows. The number of nucleated cells in each sample was estimated by amplification of reference gene primers within the assay. Sequence reads were collapsed and filtered to measure the absolute abundance of every unique TCRbeta CDR3 rearrangement. For each sample, productive Simpson clonality was calculated as the square root of Simpson's diversity index over productive rearrangements. TCRdb's version of the immuneACCESS table is confined to in-frame rearrangements and falls short of the full clone set. An unresolved V gene accounts for under half of the shortfall where checked; the remainder is of unknown origin. V and J calls plus clone size are reproduced from that table; the DNA served to infer D and trimming. The sample table records more than 300,000 clones; about nine tenths of these occur just once. Of the sample, 8% to 13% falls within the top ten clones.

The research as a whole found: The amount of clinical and demographic metadata varied by source and participant and was provided uncurated.

Sequenced material: PBMCs or T cells enriched from blood (not recorded which). The TCR sequence derives from a woman between 18 and 29 years old who had recovered from COVID-19.

In nucleotide form, the sequence is TGCGCCAGCAGCCAAGAATTGCAGGGTGTCAGCCCCCAGCATTTT. This gives the protein CASSQELQGVSPQHF. The chain is assembled from TRBV4-1 and TRBJ1-5; a weak D assignment points to TRBD1 (5 bases agree). V loses 0 bases, J loses 10 bases, and the germline ends lie 16 bases apart. The CDR3 has 15 amino acids, counting the end cysteine and phenylalanine. Only CDR3 DNA is held: 45 bases, read in frame from base 1. CDR1 and CDR2 were assigned from the germline V gene as MGHRA and YSYEKL.